The next 7 T cell receptor beta chains were all read from a single sample in a study of T-cell reconstitution after alpha-beta-depleted transplantation in children (TCRdb year 2016). The treatment or condition label here, explained by the study, means: allogeneic hematopoietic cell transplantation with graft depleted of TCRalphabeta T cells and CD19 B cells. The library was generated by PCR. Sequenced on an Illumina HiSeq 2500. TCR library preparation used molecular barcoding, with unique molecular identifiers applied to normalize quantification of the TCRbeta repertoire. TCRdb trimmed public reads at Q25 via fastp, called clones via MiXCR and kept in-frame beta chains. Rows are combined by CDR3 protein, so each entry shows the most common genes and DNA. The sample table records about 340,000 distinct CDR3 sequences; about 16% of these occur just once. The ten largest clones take up around two fifths of the sample.

The sequencing used PBMCs, mostly from graft donor cells, collected 360 days after TCRalphabeta/CD19-depleted stem cell transplant. These receptors all stem from a male patient under 10 years old who had a stem cell transplant for acute lymphoblastic leukemia, so the T cells may come from the graft donor.

This clonotype was recorded a few times. The chain employs TRBV29-1 and TRBJ2-5; TRBD1 might be the D (6 bases). The CDR3 loop spans 15 amino acids. Germline V CDR1 and CDR2: SQVTM, ANQGSEA. V lost 3 bases to trimming and J lost 0 bases, with 14 bases between them. The CDR3 nucleotides read TGCAGCGTTGAGGGGACACTCCGCAACCAAGAGACCCAGTACTTC. It yields the protein CSVEGTLRNQETQYF.

J is TRBJ2-3 and V is TRBV7-2, with 10 bases fitting TRBD2. CDR1 and CDR2 (germline): SGHTA, FQGNSA. V was clipped by 5 bases and J by 5 bases; unmatched bases: 10. This CDR3 comprises 16 residues. The CDR3 loop is CASSPRGLARGDTQYF. The CDR3 DNA reads as TGTGCCAGCAGCCCTAGGGGACTAGCGAGGGGAGATACGCAGTATTTT.

The table lists this clonotype with a few counts. The junction departs from germline at one end; a sequencing error may be responsible. The chain joins TRBV28 to TRBJ2-5; D is possibly TRBD1 (8 bases). CDR1 and CDR2 from the germline V gene are MDHEN and SYDVKM. The CDR3 covers 15 residues. CDR3 sequence (DNA): TGTGCCAGCAGCTTATACAGGGGGAGGGAAGAGACCCAGTACTTC. It encodes CASSLYRGREETQYF.

V and J are TRBV21-1 and TRBJ2-2. TRBV21-1 is a pseudogene segment. The CDR3 consists of 15 residues. Here the CDR3 reads CASSTIDSNTGELFF. Here the CDR3 DNA reads TGTGCCAGCAGCACCATAGATTCGAACACCGGGGAGCTGTTTTTT.

J is TRBJ1-1 and V is TRBV28; possibly TRBD1 for D (6 bases). Germline V CDR1 and CDR2: MDHEN, SYDVKM. There are 10 residues in the CDR3. V was pared by 10 bases and J by 8 bases, with 11 bases between. CDR3 sequence (DNA): TGTGCCACGAACAGGGTAGAAGCTTTCTTT. This encodes CATNRVEAFF.

J is TRBJ2-1 and V is TRBV3-1; D ambiguous. Looked up from germline, CDR1 is LGHDT and CDR2 is YNNKEL (reference sequence). The V end lost 1 base, the J end lost 9 bases, and 4 bases lay between the germline ends. The CDR3 length is 11 residues. The CDR3 region is CASSQVVEQFF. CDR3 bases: TGTGCCAGCAGCCAAGTGGTTGAGCAGTTCTTC.

Many counts were recorded for this clonotype. The gene calls are TRBV6-5 and TRBJ2-2; TRBD2 matches at 9 bases. V lost 3 bases and J lost 7; bases outside the gene matches: 9. Germline lookup yields CDR1 MNHEY and CDR2 SVGAGI. The CDR3 is made up of 16 amino acids. Here the CDR3 DNA reads TGTGCCAGCAGTTATGCGAGCGGGGGGCAGGGCGGGGAGCTGTTTTTT. Translating it yields CASSYASGGQGGELFF.